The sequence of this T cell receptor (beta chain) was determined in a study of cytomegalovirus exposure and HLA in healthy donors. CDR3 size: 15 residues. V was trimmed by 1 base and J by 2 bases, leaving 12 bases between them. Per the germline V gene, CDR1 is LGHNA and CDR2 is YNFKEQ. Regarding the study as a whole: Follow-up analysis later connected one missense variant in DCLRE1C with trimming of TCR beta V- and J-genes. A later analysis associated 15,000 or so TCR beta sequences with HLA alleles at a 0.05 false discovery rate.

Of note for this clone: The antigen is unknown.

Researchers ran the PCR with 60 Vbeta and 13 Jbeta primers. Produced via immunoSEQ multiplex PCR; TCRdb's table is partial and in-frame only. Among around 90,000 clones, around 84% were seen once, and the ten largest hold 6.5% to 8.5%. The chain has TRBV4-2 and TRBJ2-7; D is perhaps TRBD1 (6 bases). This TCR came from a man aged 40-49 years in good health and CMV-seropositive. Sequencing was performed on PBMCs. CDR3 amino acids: CASSQGQAPTYEQYF. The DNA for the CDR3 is TGTGCCAGCAGCCAAGGACAGGCTCCCACCTACGAGCAGTACTTC.